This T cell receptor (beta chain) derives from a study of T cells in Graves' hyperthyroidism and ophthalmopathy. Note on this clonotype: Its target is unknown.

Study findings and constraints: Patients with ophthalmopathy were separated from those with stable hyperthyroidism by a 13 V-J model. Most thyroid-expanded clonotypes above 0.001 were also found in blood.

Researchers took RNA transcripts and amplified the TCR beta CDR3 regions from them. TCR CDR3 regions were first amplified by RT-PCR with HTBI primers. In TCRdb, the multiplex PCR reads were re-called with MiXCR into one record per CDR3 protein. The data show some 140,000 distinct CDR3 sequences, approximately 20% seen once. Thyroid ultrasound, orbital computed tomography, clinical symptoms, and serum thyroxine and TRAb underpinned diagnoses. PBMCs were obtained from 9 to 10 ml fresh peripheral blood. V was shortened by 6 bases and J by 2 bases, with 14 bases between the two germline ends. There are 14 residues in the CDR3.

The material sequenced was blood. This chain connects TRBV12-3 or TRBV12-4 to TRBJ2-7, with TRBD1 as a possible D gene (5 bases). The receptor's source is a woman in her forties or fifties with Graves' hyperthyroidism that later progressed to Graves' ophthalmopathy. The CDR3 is CASSSNGRAYEQYF. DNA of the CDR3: TGTGCCAGCAGCTCCAACGGCAGGGCCTACGAGCAGTACTTC.